This TCR beta chain was captured in a study of control samples from healthy donors and cancer patients. The CDR3 runs to 17 residues. Trimming took 7 bases from V and 1 from J, leaving 22 bases between them. Germline CDR1 reads SGHNT; CDR2 reads YENEEA. Data came from immunoSEQ multiplex PCR; TCRdb stores just in-frame clones and leaves some out. The sample consists of 120,000 or so clones, around nine tenths of them appearing once. This receptor was taken from a man in his forties or fifties in good health. The rearrangement joins TRBV11-3 to TRBJ1-1, with D tentatively TRBD1 (5 bases). Sequencing was done on a sample of blood. CDR3 region: CASNPSSSLGPNTEAFF. In DNA, the CDR3 is TGTGCCAGCAACCCCTCTTCGTCCTTGGGGCCGAACACTGAAGCTTTCTTT.